Following are 17 T cell receptor beta chains from one sample sequenced in a study of identical twins. TCRdb used MiXCR to reprocess the 5' RACE reads, holding one entry per CDR3 protein. The profile shows about 150,000 distinct CDR3 sequences, 3% to 4.5% of them singletons. Sequenced sample: memory T cells sorted from blood. Source of these receptors: a man younger than 35 in good health.

This clonotype was observed at least ten times. The gene calls are TRBV20-1 and TRBJ2-7, with D maybe TRBD1 (6 bases). CDR3 length: 13 residues. With 7 bases removed from V and 0 bases from J, the gap between germline ends came to 13 bases. Germline V gene sequence: CDR1 DFQATT, CDR2 SNEGSKA (reference sequence). CDR3 coding DNA: TGCAGTGTGGGGGCCGCAGGCTCCTACGAGCAGTACTTC. Translated: CSVGAAGSYEQYF.

This clonotype has a count of ten or more. The genes are TRBV12-3 or TRBV12-4 and TRBJ1-1; D gene unclear. Trimming left V 7 bases short and J 0 bases short, with 12 bases between. The CDR3 has 14 residues. The CDR3 nucleotides are TGTGCCAGCAAGGGAGAGATGGTGAACACTGAAGCTTTCTTT. Translated: CASKGEMVNTEAFF.

This clonotype came up many times. The chain recombines TRBV20-1 with TRBJ1-5; no reliable D call. V lost 3 bases to trimming and J lost 3 bases, with 12 bases between them. This CDR3 has 14 amino acids. Germline CDR1 DFQATT, CDR2 SNEGSKA (reference sequence). This CDR3 is CSARSRADNQPQHF. In nucleotides, the CDR3 is TGCAGTGCTAGGAGTCGGGCAGACAATCAGCCCCAGCATTTT.

In this sample, this clonotype turned up many times. The chain links TRBV15 to TRBJ1-6; TRBD1 matches 10 bases. Germline V gene sequence: CDR1 LNHNV, CDR2 YYDKDF (reference sequence). The trim removed 1 base at V and 7 bases at J, leaving 7 bases unmatched. The length of the CDR3 is 17 residues. Here the CDR3 DNA reads TGTGCCACCAGCAGAGGTTTACCGGGACAGGGGAATTCACCCCTCCACTTT. Translating it yields CATSRGLPGQGNSPLHF.

Many counts were recorded for this clonotype. The rearrangement uses TRBV7-9 and TRBJ2-1; 8 bases fit TRBD2. The CDR3 sequence is 15 residues long. Germline values: CDR1 SEHNR, CDR2 FQNEAQ (reference sequence). The V segment lost 0 bases and the J segment 6 bases; nucleotides outside the gene matches: 4. Here the CDR3 DNA reads TGTGCCAGCAGCTTAGCGGGGACTAGGGCCAATGAGCAGTTCTTC. As protein: CASSLAGTRANEQFF.

The sample holds many counts of this clonotype. The chain links TRBV5-1 to TRBJ2-2; 7 bases agree with TRBD1. The CDR3 has 16 residues. The germline CDR1 and CDR2 sequences are SGHRS and YFSETQ. Trimming cost V 0 bases and J 7 bases; bases outside gene matches: 9. CDR3 sequence: CASSLGPTGAGGELFF. The CDR3, as DNA: TGCGCCAGCAGCTTGGGGCCCACAGGGGCCGGCGGGGAGCTGTTTTTT.

This clonotype was found many times. The chain carries TRBV5-5 and TRBJ2-2; tentative D call: TRBD1 (6 bases). The V gene lost 1 base and the J gene lost 0 bases, with 10 bases spanning the gap. Germline CDR1 reads SGHKS; CDR2 reads YYEKEE (reference sequence). The CDR3 consists of 16 residues. CDR3 protein: CASSLFRTANTGELFF. The CDR3 region has the DNA TGTGCCAGCAGCTTGTTCAGGACAGCGAACACCGGGGAGCTGTTTTTT.

This clonotype was recorded at least ten times. The chain uses TRBV14 and TRBJ2-7, with 11 bases lining up with TRBD1. After removal of 1 base from V and 8 bases from J, the junction contained 10 bases not matched to a gene. Germline V gene lookup returns CDR1 SGHDN and CDR2 FVKESK. The CDR3 runs to 16 residues. The CDR3 coding sequence is TGTGCCAGCAGCCAAGTCGGCGGGACAGGGGGGGAAAAGCAGTACTTC. This translates into CASSQVGGTGGEKQYF.

Ten or more counts support this clonotype. The chain links TRBV29-1 to TRBJ2-5, with D possibly being TRBD1 (6 bases). Looked up from germline, CDR1 is SQVTM and CDR2 is ANQGSEA. Deletions cut 4 bases from V and 2 bases from J, with 11 bases between. The CDR3 runs to 13 residues. CDR3 region: CSVGRDTQETQYF. For the CDR3, the DNA is TGCAGCGTTGGCCGGGACACACAAGAGACCCAGTACTTC. Looking up the rest from reference TRBV29-1 and TRBJ2-5 gives the full variable domain: SAVISQKPSRDICQRGTSLTIQCQVDSQVTMMFWYRQQPGQSLTLIATANQGSEATYESGFVIDKFPISRPNLTFSTLTVSNMSPEDSSIYLCSVGRDTQETQYFGPGTRLLVL.

This clonotype was seen many times. The chain has TRBV3-1 and TRBJ2-1; 9 nucleotides align to TRBD1. CDR3 length equals 16 residues. Looked up from germline, CDR1 is LGHDT and CDR2 is YNNKEL (reference sequence). V trimming: 4 bases; J trimming: 1 base; junction bases outside the gene matches: 5. Here the CDR3 reads CASSRRQGGSYNEQFF. For the CDR3, the DNA is TGTGCCAGCAGCCGGCGACAGGGGGGATCCTACAATGAGCAGTTCTTC.

This clonotype was counted ten times or more. This chain connects TRBV11-2 to TRBJ2-3; no clear D. The CDR3 totals 12 residues. Germline V gene data show CDR1 as SGHAT and CDR2 as FQNNGV. V lost 2 bases and J 3 bases, leaving 3 bases between the germline ends. This CDR3 reads CASSLNTDTQYF. DNA of the CDR3: TGTGCCAGCAGCTTAAATACAGATACGCAGTATTTT.

Ten or more counts support this clonotype. V gene TRBV9 combines with J gene TRBJ2-6; 10 nucleotides line up with TRBD1. The V gene end was trimmed by 3 bases and the J gene end by 4 bases; junction bases not matched to a gene: 10. The CDR3 is 18 residues long. Germline V gives CDR1 SGDLS, CDR2 YYNGEE. CDR3 DNA sequence: TGTGCCAGCAGCGGCCTAGGGACAGGGGCCCCCGGGGCCAACGTCCTGACTTTC. It encodes CASSGLGTGAPGANVLTF.

This clonotype has more than one count but fewer than ten. The chain is built from TRBV21-1 and TRBJ2-7. TRBV21-1 is assigned pseudogene status. CDR3 length: 12 amino acids. CDR3 bases: TGTGCCAGCAGCTCAGGCCGGTACGAGCAGTACGTC. Its translation: CASSSGRYEQYV.

There are many counts of this clonotype. V is TRBV15 and J is TRBJ2-4; D is unresolved. The length of the CDR3 is 15 residues. Trimming shortened V by 0 bases and J by 0 bases, and 6 bases separated the two germline ends. Germline V lookup: CDR1 LNHNV, CDR2 YYDKDF (reference sequence). DNA for the CDR3: TGTGCCACCAGCAGAGATAAGGGAGCCAAAAACATTCAGTACTTC. Residues: CATSRDKGAKNIQYF.

Ten or more counts support this clonotype. The J gene is TRBJ2-5, the V gene TRBV5-1, with D perhaps TRBD1 (6 bases). V was pared by 3 bases and J by 5 bases, with 14 bases between. Germline-derived CDR1 and CDR2 are SGHRS and YFSETQ. The CDR3 sequence is 14 residues long. DNA for the CDR3: TGCGCCAGCAGCTGGGGGCGGACCGGGGAGACCCAGTACTTC. Translating gives CASSWGRTGETQYF.

In its sample, this clonotype was seen many times. The J gene is TRBJ2-1, the V gene TRBV6-2 or TRBV6-3; D perhaps matches TRBD2 (5 bases). Germline V CDR1 and CDR2: MNHEY, SVGEGT. V lost 6 bases, J lost 2 bases, and 17 bases lay in between. The CDR3 has 16 residues. CDR3 in amino acids: CASSFSGIDPYNEQFF. The CDR3 nucleotides read TGTGCCAGCAGCTTCTCCGGGATCGATCCCTACAATGAGCAGTTCTTC.

This clonotype was found many times. This rearrangement joins TRBV24-1 to TRBJ2-1; either TRBD1 or TRBD2 may fit D (5 bases each). The CDR3 covers 15 residues. Trimming took off 5 bases at V and 1 base at J, with 11 bases between the two ends. The germline V gene has CDR1 KGHDR and CDR2 SFDVKD. Written as DNA, the CDR3 is TGTGCCACCAGTGCGTGGGACCCATCCTACAATGAGCAGTTCTTC. Protein: CATSAWDPSYNEQFF.